The rows below give T cell receptor beta chains drawn from one sample of a study of blood T cell repertoires in COVID-19. Assay used: immunoSEQ multiplex PCR; TCRdb lists only in-frame clones, some missing. The sample lists approximately 140,000 clones, about 82% occurring once. The source material was peripheral blood. The receptors here all came from a woman aged 60-70 years with acute or convalescent COVID-19. Each CDR3 is given with its conserved first and last residue. D genes are given only for firm matches. Size is omitted from some rows. Given values are once, few, many or a class for expanded clones.

CDR3aa,CDR3nt,abundance,v_gene,d_gene,j_gene
CASSSAYDTQYF,TGTGCCAGCAGTTCCGCCTATGATACGCAGTATTTT,.,TRBV28,.,TRBJ2-3
CASSLEGGLQPQHF,TGTGCCAGCAGCTTAGAGGGGGGGCTTCAGCCCCAGCATTTT,once,TRBV7-9,.,TRBJ1-5
CASSPEGGYEKLFF,TGTGCCAGCAGCCCTGAAGGAGGGTATGAAAAACTGTTTTTT,.,TRBV5-4,.,TRBJ1-4
CASSYPPIGTSGGLGTDTQYF,TGTGCCAGCAGTTACCCACCGATCGGGACTAGCGGGGGCCTTGGTACAGATACGCAGTATTTT,.,TRBV6-2/TRBV6-3,TRBD2,TRBJ2-3
CASSQEGRGNEKLFF,TGCGCCAGCAGCCAAGAGGGCAGGGGGAATGAAAAACTGTTTTTT,.,TRBV4-1,TRBD1,TRBJ1-4
CAWSVGDLYGYTF,TGTGCCTGGAGTGTAGGGGATCTCTATGGCTACACCTTC,.,TRBV30,.,TRBJ1-2
CASSLEGARSGNTIYF,TGCGCCAGCAGCTTGGAGGGAGCCCGCTCTGGAAACACCATATATTTT,.,TRBV5-1,.,TRBJ1-3
CASSWDSNTEAFF,TGTGCCAGCAGTTGGGACAGCAACACTGAAGCTTTCTTT,.,TRBV12-3/TRBV12-4,TRBD1,TRBJ1-1
CASSQGTVNTGELFF,TGTGCCAGCAGCCAAGGGACAGTAAACACCGGGGAGCTGTTTTTT,.,TRBV4-2,.,TRBJ2-2
CASSEQGGNSPLHF,TGTGCCAGCAGTGAACAGGGTGGAAATTCACCCCTCCACTTT,.,TRBV6-1,.,TRBJ1-6
CASSIQGLSTGELFF,TGTGCCAGCAGCATCCAGGGACTATCCACCGGGGAGCTGTTTTTT,.,TRBV2,TRBD2,TRBJ2-2
CASSLGASGGETQYF,TGTGCTAGCAGCTTAGGCGCTAGCGGGGGAGAGACCCAGTACTTC,.,TRBV7-7,TRBD2,TRBJ2-5
CASSLAIYTEAFF,TGTGCCAGCTCACTAGCGATCTACACTGAAGCTTTCTTT,.,TRBV18,.,TRBJ1-1
CASSYFPGRGNNEQYF,TGTGCCAGCAGTTACTTCCCAGGGAGGGGTAACAACGAGCAGTACTTC,.,TRBV6-5,TRBD2,TRBJ2-7
CASSGTGEKLFF,TGTGCCAGCAGTGGGACAGGTGAAAAACTGTTTTTT,.,TRBV2,TRBD1,TRBJ1-4
CASSYRQGTNEKLFF,TGTGCCAGCAGCTACAGACAGGGAACTAATGAAAAACTGTTTTTT,few,TRBV7-9,TRBD1,TRBJ1-4
CASSPGDRVNTEAFF,TGTGCCAGCAGTCCGGGGGACAGGGTGAACACTGAAGCTTTCTTT,.,TRBV6-5,TRBD1,TRBJ1-1
CASSTLDRTTMARTF,TGTGCCAGTAGTACCCTCGACAGGACGACTATGGCTAGGACCTTC,.,TRBV19,.,TRBJ1-2
CASSLSRTGGKNEQFF,TGTGCCAGCAGTTTATCCCGGACAGGGGGCAAGAATGAGCAGTTCTTC,.,TRBV27,TRBD1,TRBJ2-1
CASSFHRGDTGELFF,TGTGCCAGCAGCTTTCACAGGGGGGACACCGGGGAGCTGTTTTTT,.,TRBV5-5,TRBD1,TRBJ2-2
CAILQGIGYTF,TGTGCCATCCTCCAGGGTATAGGCTACACCTTC,.,TRBV28,.,TRBJ1-2
CASSSTDPYGYTF,TGTGCCAGCAGCTCGACAGATCCCTATGGCTACACCTTC,.,TRBV7-9,.,TRBJ1-2
CASRQPHYNEQFF,TGTGCCAGCAGACAACCCCACTACAATGAGCAGTTCTTC,.,TRBV12-3/TRBV12-4,.,TRBJ2-1
CASRRGGRNEQFF,TGTGCCAGTCGGCGGGGGGGCCGTAATGAGCAGTTCTTC,.,TRBV5-4,TRBD2,TRBJ2-1
CASSYGYGQTLNTEAFF,TGTGCCAGCAGTTATGGATATGGACAGACCCTGAACACTGAAGCTTTCTTT,.,TRBV6-2/TRBV6-3,.,TRBJ1-1
CASSPQAFSGNTIYF,TGTGCCAGCTCACCTCAGGCATTCTCTGGAAACACCATATATTTT,.,TRBV18,.,TRBJ1-3
CSETRGQGKTANTGELFF,TGCAGCGAAACCAGGGGACAGGGTAAGACAGCGAACACCGGGGAGCTGTTTTTT,.,TRBV29-1,TRBD1,TRBJ2-2
CASTRAQGGPTGELFF,TGCGCCAGCACCCGCGCCCAGGGCGGACCCACCGGGGAGCTGTTTTTT,.,TRBV4-1,.,TRBJ2-2
CASSLSWTGGQGGNTIYF,TGCGCCAGCAGCTTGTCGTGGACAGGGGGACAGGGAGGAAACACCATATATTTT,.,TRBV5-1,TRBD1,TRBJ1-3
CASSLDRNTEAFF,TGCGCCAGCAGCTTGGACAGGAACACTGAAGCTTTCTTT,few,TRBV5-1,.,TRBJ1-1
CASSFLQYQGILEQYF,TGTGCCAGCAGCTTTTTACAGTACCAAGGAATTCTCGAGCAGTACTTC,.,TRBV5-5,.,TRBJ2-7
CASSPLAGGETQYF,TGTGCCAGTAGTCCGCTAGCGGGAGGGGAGACCCAGTACTTC,.,TRBV19,TRBD2,TRBJ2-5
CASGRGAINEQFF,TGTGCCAGCGGGCGGGGGGCCATCAATGAGCAGTTCTTC,.,TRBV9,TRBD2,TRBJ2-1
CATSRDLAGGGYSNQPQHF,TGTGCCACCAGCAGAGATTTGGCAGGGGGCGGATATAGCAATCAGCCCCAGCATTTT,.,TRBV15,TRBD1,TRBJ1-5
CAISGPGSGANVLTF,TGTGCCATCAGTGGGCCGGGATCTGGGGCCAACGTCCTGACTTTC,.,TRBV10-3,.,TRBJ2-6
CASSPGQGAQYF,TGTGCCAGCAGCCCGGGACAGGGAGCACAGTACTTC,.,TRBV3-1/TRBV3-2,TRBD1,TRBJ2-7
CASSYSFSYSSETQYF,TGTGCCAGCAGTTACTCTTTCTCCTACTCCTCGGAGACCCAGTACTTC,.,TRBV6-5,.,TRBJ2-5
CASSTFGQGRTQYF,TGTGCCAGCAGCACCTTTGGACAGGGAAGGACCCAGTACTTC,.,TRBV5-6,TRBD1,TRBJ2-5
CASSIDRGARNTIYF,TGTGCCAGTAGTATAGATCGAGGAGCTCGAAACACCATATATTTT,.,TRBV19,.,TRBJ1-3
CASSLVTGTSPLHF,TGCGCCAGCAGCTTGGTAACAGGGACCTCACCCCTCCACTTT,once,TRBV5-1,.,TRBJ1-6
CASSLVKNEAFF,TGTGCCAGCAGCTTAGTCAAAAATGAAGCTTTCTTT,.,TRBV7-9,.,TRBJ1-1
CASKRDRITPGSYNEQFF,TGTGCCAGCAAGAGGGACAGGATCACCCCCGGCTCCTACAATGAGCAGTTCTTC,.,TRBV25-1,TRBD1,TRBJ2-1
CASSPLQRLAGAFNEQFF,TGTGCCAGCTCACCCCTCCAAAGACTAGCGGGGGCCTTCAATGAGCAGTTCTTC,.,TRBV18,TRBD2,TRBJ2-1
CASSPRGRETQYF,TGCGCCAGCAGCCCCAGGGGGCGGGAGACCCAGTACTTC,once,TRBV4-3,TRBD1,TRBJ2-5
CAISVGGNTGELFF,TGTGCCATCAGTGTGGGGGGAAACACCGGGGAGCTGTTTTTT,.,TRBV10-3,.,TRBJ2-2
CASSLAFQGGTEAFF,TGTGCCAGCAGCTTAGCTTTTCAGGGAGGAACTGAAGCTTTCTTT,.,TRBV11-2,.,TRBJ1-1